The table lists the clone carrying this TCR beta chain with a few counts. The length of the CDR3 is 12 residues. Trimming took off 2 bases at V and 8 bases at J, with 7 bases between the two ends. Germline assignment: CDR1 MNHEY and CDR2 SVGEGT. This sample was included in a study of T cell repertoires in cytomegalovirus infection. TCRdb re-analysed the reads in MiXCR, keeping a single row per CDR3 protein. The sample comprises 150,000 to 200,000 distinct CDR3 sequences, 17% of which are singletons, and approximately 25% rests with the top ten. Sequencing was done on a sample of CD8+ T cells from PBMCs. This chain links TRBV6-2 or TRBV6-3 with TRBJ2-1; D is unclear. The source is a human donor in good health (CMV status not recorded). Some clones in this sample may be carry-over from other donors' samples. The CDR3 DNA reads TGTGCCAGCAGTTACGGCGACCATGAGCAGTTCTTC. Translation: CASSYGDHEQFF.